The clone carrying this T cell receptor (beta chain) was picked up a small number of times. Antigen specificity is unknown. The V segment lost 1 base and the J segment 5 bases; nucleotides outside the gene matches: 6. CDR3 length: 15 residues. CDR1 is SGDLS, CDR2 YYNGEE, per germline. The data derive from a study of blood T cells in healthy people across ages. Notes on the study in general: More naive CD4+ cells and higher diversity marked long-lived donors relative to aged donors. In older individuals, TCR beta diversity per million T cells was lower, falling roughly linearly with age.

Researchers isolated at least 6.5 million PBMCs per sample. A J-beta primer mix and a sample-barcoded 5' primer were used in a second PCR of roughly 6 to 11 cycles. Each CDR3 protein gets one entry after TCRdb re-called the 5' RACE reads with MiXCR. The sample lists hundreds of thousands of distinct CDR3 sequences; 20% to 25% were seen once. The clonotype comes from a man in his 70s in good health. Sequencing was performed on blood. The chain has TRBV9 and TRBJ2-5; 9 positions agree with TRBD1. CDR3 nucleotide sequence: TGTGCCAGCAGCGTAACAGGGGGCGGACAGGAGACCCAGTACTTC. Translation: CASSVTGGGQETQYF. Full variable domain (rest looked up from reference TRBV9 and TRBJ2-5): DSGVTQTPKHLITATGQRVTLRCSPRSGDLSVYWYQQSLDQGLQFLIQYYNGEERAKGNILERFSAQQFPDLHSELNLSSLELGDSALYFCASSVTGGGQETQYFGPGTRLLVL.